This T cell receptor (beta chain) was sequenced for a study of cytomegalovirus exposure and HLA in healthy donors. The table lists this clone with a few counts. Its antigen is currently unknown. 60 Vbeta and 13 Jbeta primers were used in PCR. Some clones are missing from TCRdb's copy, which holds only in-frame ones; the method was immunoSEQ multiplex PCR. The sample contains about 160,000 clones, over 80% of which appear only once. Study-wide results and limits: The classifier reportedly diagnosed cytomegalovirus status with high specificity and sensitivity. Most TCR beta V segments were productive about 90% or about 30% of the time in an earlier analysis. There was a cluster of highly shared sequence variants that was likely a sequencing artifact.

The CDR3 runs 15 residues. Germline CDR1 LNHDA, CDR2 SQIVND (reference sequence). Trimming removed 3 bases at V and 0 bases at J, with 9 bases between. V and J are TRBV19 and TRBJ2-1; D is unresolved. The origin of this receptor is a woman between 18 and 30 years old in good health and CMV-seronegative. Sample: PBMCs. This CDR3 is CASSISLSSYNEQFF. CDR3 DNA sequence: TGTGCCAGTAGTATCTCGTTGAGCTCCTACAATGAGCAGTTCTTC.